Ten or more counts support the clone carrying this TCR beta chain. The protocol was immunoSEQ multiplex PCR, while the TCRdb copy is restricted to in-frame clones and leaves out a portion. The table has about 230,000 clones, 50% to 75% seen once; the top ten hold 11%. The sample belongs to a study of shared clonotypes between healthy human individuals. Sequences were obtained from memory CD4+ T cells sorted from blood. Subset defined: CD45RA-negative fraction. This sequence originates from a man younger than 45 in good health.

CDR3 sequence: CASKGVNEQFF. Here the CDR3 DNA reads TGTGCCAGCAAGGGGGTCAATGAGCAGTTCTTC. The chain combines TRBV27 with TRBJ2-1, with TRBD1 as a possible D gene (6 bases). This CDR3 has 11 residues. CDR1 and CDR2 from the germline V gene are MNHEY and SMNVEV (reference sequence). V gave up 7 bases and J gave up 6 bases, with 7 bases separating them.